These T cell receptor beta chains were read from a single sample in a study of blood T cell repertoires in COVID-19. Data came from immunoSEQ multiplex PCR; TCRdb stores just in-frame clones and leaves some out. This repertoire shows 150,000 to 200,000 clones, 82% found once; its top ten account for roughly 7.1%. The sample consisted of peripheral blood. The origin of the receptors is a woman aged 60-75 years with COVID-19, enrolled during active disease. The CDR3 runs from the conserved cysteine through the conserved F or W. Each record gives: clone size, J gene, D gene, V gene, CDR3 protein, CDR3 DNA. The D gene is left open where the match is weak. Clone size is stated in some rows and not others, as once, few, many or a class when expanded.

>once|TRBJ2-1|.|TRBV6-5
CASRRDSSYNEQFF
TGTGCCAGCAGGCGGGACAGCTCCTACAATGAGCAGTTCTTC
>.|TRBJ2-3|.|TRBV5-1
CASSLERYSTDTQYF
TGCGCCAGCAGCTTGGAGCGGTATAGCACAGATACGCAGTATTTT
>once|TRBJ2-5|.|TRBV6-6
CASRDTVQETQYF
TGTGCCAGCAGGGACACGGTTCAAGAGACCCAGTACTTC
>.|TRBJ1-4|.|TRBV9
CASSAGGVPNEKLFF
TGTGCCAGCAGCGCGGGAGGGGTTCCTAATGAAAAACTGTTTTTT
>.|TRBJ2-4|.|TRBV5-4
CASSPGQTLAKNIQYF
TGTGCCAGCAGCCCTGGACAGACGCTAGCCAAAAACATTCAGTACTTC
>.|TRBJ2-2|.|TRBV10-3
CAISESQGNWELFF
TGTGCCATCAGTGAGTCTCAGGGCAACTGGGAGCTGTTTTTT
>.|TRBJ1-2|.|TRBV9
CASSAPGTSGYTF
TGTGCCAGCAGCGCTCCCGGGACATCTGGCTACACCTTC
>once|TRBJ1-1|TRBD1|TRBV5-1
CASSPLQGANTEAFF
TGCGCCAGCAGCCCGCTACAGGGGGCGAACACTGAAGCTTTCTTT
>.|TRBJ2-5|.|TRBV7-9
CASSQDSVSGETQYF
TGTGCCAGCAGCCAGGACTCCGTGAGCGGGGAGACCCAGTACTTC
>.|TRBJ1-4|.|TRBV5-4
CASSKTGENEKLFF
TGTGCCAGCAGCAAGACCGGGGAAAATGAAAAACTGTTTTTT
>.|TRBJ1-6|TRBD1|TRBV19
CASSLPGQRTPLHF
TGTGCCAGTAGTCTACCGGGACAGAGAACACCCCTCCACTTT
>.|TRBJ1-1|.|TRBV3-1/TRBV3-2
CASSPWEGSNTEAFF
TGTGCCAGCAGCCCCTGGGAGGGCTCGAACACTGAAGCTTTCTTT
>.|TRBJ1-3|.|TRBV7-2
CASSLITVPGNTIYF
TGTGCCAGCAGCTTAATTACAGTCCCTGGAAACACCATATATTTT
>.|TRBJ2-7|.|TRBV20-1
CSAREDGEQYF
TGCAGTGCTAGGGAGGACGGCGAGCAGTACTTC
>.|TRBJ1-2|TRBD1|TRBV4-1
CASSQDQVTGRGYTF
TGCGCCAGCAGCCAAGATCAGGTGACAGGGCGCGGCTACACCTTC
>.|TRBJ2-1|TRBD2|TRBV25-1
CASSEIAGGPGSYNEQFF
TGTGCCAGCAGTGAGATAGCGGGAGGGCCGGGTTCCTACAATGAGCAGTTCTTC
>.|TRBJ1-1|.|TRBV28
CASSASGQIRAEAFF
TGTGCCAGCAGTGCATCGGGACAAATAAGGGCTGAAGCTTTCTTT
>.|TRBJ1-1|.|TRBV6-6
CASRAGPGNTEAFF
TGTGCCAGCAGGGCTGGCCCGGGGAACACTGAAGCTTTCTTT